The rows below give T cell receptor beta chains drawn from one sample of a study of blood T cells in healthy people across ages. TCRdb reprocessed the 5' RACE reads with MiXCR, giving one entry per CDR3 protein. Altogether about 1 million distinct CDR3 sequences are present, around 45% being singletons, with the ten largest covering approximately 19%. The sequenced sample was blood. The receptor source for this set is a woman aged 60-70 years in good health. Both conserved end residues are part of each CDR3. D genes are given only for firm matches. Expanded clones are given a class, and other clones once, few, many or no size at all.

V gene	clone size	D gene	J gene	CDR3 protein	CDR3 DNA
TRBV20-1	.	.	TRBJ1-1	CSAGPLGDTEAFF	TGCAGTGCTGGGCCCTTGGGGGACACTGAAGCTTTCTTT
TRBV3-1	.	.	TRBJ2-3	CASSHPGLNTDTQYF	TGTGCCAGCAGCCATCCGGGACTTAACACAGATACGCAGTATTTT
TRBV6-1	many	.	TRBJ2-1	CASSLTGEAYNEQFF	TGTGCCAGCAGCCTGACAGGAGAGGCCTACAATGAGCAGTTCTTC
TRBV14	.	.	TRBJ2-4	CASSPRTELAKNIQYF	TGTGCCAGCAGCCCGAGGACAGAACTAGCCAAAAACATTCAGTACTTC
TRBV12-3/TRBV12-4	many	.	TRBJ2-3	CASRKTDTQYF	TGTGCCAGCAGGAAGACAGATACGCAGTATTTT
TRBV20-1	few	.	TRBJ2-5	CSASGRIGAQETQYF	TGCAGTGCTTCGGGACGGATCGGGGCACAAGAGACCCAGTACTTC
TRBV29-1	once	.	TRBJ2-7	CSAGGRESSYEQYF	TGCAGCGCCGGCGGCAGAGAAAGCTCCTACGAGCAGTACTTC
TRBV20-1	.	TRBD2	TRBJ2-3	CSALSTSGKTSDTQYF	TGCAGTGCTCTATCCACTAGCGGGAAAACGTCAGATACGCAGTATTTT
TRBV20-1	.	TRBD1	TRBJ2-7	CSATDRGLSYEQYF	TGCAGTGCAACGGACAGGGGCTTATCCTACGAGCAGTACTTC
TRBV6-5	few	.	TRBJ1-4	CASSTSWATNEKLFF	TGTGCCAGCAGCACGTCGTGGGCAACTAATGAAAAACTGTTTTTT
TRBV5-4	.	.	TRBJ2-4	CASSLGGSNGQYF	TGTGCCAGCAGCTTGGGAGGGAGTAACGGTCAGTACTTC
TRBV7-2	once	.	TRBJ2-2	CTSPTGIGQWATGELFF	TGTACCAGCCCTACCGGGATCGGGCAATGGGCCACCGGGGAGCTGTTTTTT
TRBV12-3/TRBV12-4	.	.	TRBJ2-5	CASSRTIGETQYF	TGTGCCAGCAGTCGGACTATCGGGGAGACCCAGTACTTC